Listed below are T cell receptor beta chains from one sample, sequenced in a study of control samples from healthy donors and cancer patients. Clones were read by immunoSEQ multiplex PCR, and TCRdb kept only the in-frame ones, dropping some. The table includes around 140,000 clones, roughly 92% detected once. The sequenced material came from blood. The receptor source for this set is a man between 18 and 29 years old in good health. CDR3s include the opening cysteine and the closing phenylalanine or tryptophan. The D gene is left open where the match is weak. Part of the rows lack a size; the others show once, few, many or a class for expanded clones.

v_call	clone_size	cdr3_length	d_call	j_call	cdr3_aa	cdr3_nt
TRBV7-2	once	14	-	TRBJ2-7	CASSPNRVSYEQYF	TGTGCCAGCAGCCCTAACAGGGTAAGCTACGAGCAGTACTTC
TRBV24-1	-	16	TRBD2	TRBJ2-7	CATSGPASGGEHEQYF	TGTGCCACCAGCGGTCCTGCTAGCGGGGGGGAACACGAGCAGTACTTC
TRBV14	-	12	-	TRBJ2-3	CASSQDGNTQYF	TGTGCCAGCAGCCAAGACGGGAACACGCAGTATTTT
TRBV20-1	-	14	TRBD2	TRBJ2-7	CSASGTSGGYEQYF	TGCAGTGCTAGTGGGACTAGCGGGGGGTACGAGCAGTACTTC
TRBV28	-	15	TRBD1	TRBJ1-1	CASSWDRGLNTEAFF	TGTGCCAGCAGTTGGGACAGGGGACTGAACACTGAAGCTTTCTTT
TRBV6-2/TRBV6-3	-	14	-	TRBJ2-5	CASSYSRSQETQYF	TGTGCCAGCAGTTACTCGCGGAGTCAGGAGACCCAGTACTTC
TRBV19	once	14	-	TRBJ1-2	CATSRQARIGGYTF	TGTGCCACTAGTAGGCAGGCCAGGATTGGGGGCTACACCTTC
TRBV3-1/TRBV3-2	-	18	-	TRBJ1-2	CASSQGSQGVRGNYGYTF	TGTGCCAGCAGCCAAGGGTCACAGGGTGTTCGGGGTAACTATGGCTACACCTTC
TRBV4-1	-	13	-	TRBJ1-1	CASSQTGRTEAFF	TGCGCCAGCAGCCAAACAGGGCGGACTGAAGCTTTCTTT
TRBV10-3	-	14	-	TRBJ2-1	CAISEGFTYNEQFF	TGTGCCATCAGTGAAGGCTTTACCTACAATGAGCAGTTCTTC
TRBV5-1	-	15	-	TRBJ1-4	CASSFGAGPNEKLFF	TGCGCCAGCAGCTTCGGGGCAGGGCCAAATGAAAAACTGTTTTTT
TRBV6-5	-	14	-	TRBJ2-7	CASSYAPRGDEQYF	TGTGCCAGCAGTTACGCCCCGAGGGGCGACGAGCAGTACTTC
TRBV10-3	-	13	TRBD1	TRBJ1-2	CAIPRRTGEGYTF	TGTGCCATTCCCCGACGGACAGGGGAAGGCTACACCTTC
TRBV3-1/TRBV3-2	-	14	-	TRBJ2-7	CASSLPGVVYEQYF	TGTGCCAGCAGCCTCCCAGGGGTCGTCTACGAGCAGTACTTC
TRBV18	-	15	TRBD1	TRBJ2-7	CASSRIRDRGHEQYF	TGTGCCAGCTCACGTATCCGGGACAGGGGACACGAGCAGTACTTC
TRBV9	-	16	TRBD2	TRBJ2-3	CASSPGRGGAGDTQYF	TGTGCCAGCAGCCCTGGTCGCGGGGGGGCCGGCGATACGCAGTATTTT
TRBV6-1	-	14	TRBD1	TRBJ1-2	CASSDRGENYGYTF	TGTGCCAGCAGTGACAGGGGGGAGAACTATGGCTACACCTTC
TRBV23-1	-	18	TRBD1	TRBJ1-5	CASSQLEPGQDAVEPQHF	TGCGCCAGCAGTCAACTAGAACCGGGACAGGATGCCGTAGAGCCCCAGCATTTT
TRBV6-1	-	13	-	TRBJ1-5	CASSESVVSSQHF	TGTGCCAGCAGTGAAAGCGTGGTCAGCTCCCAGCATTTT
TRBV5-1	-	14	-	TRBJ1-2	CASSPDGYGRGYTF	TGCGCCAGCAGCCCGGATGGTTATGGCCGTGGCTACACCTTC
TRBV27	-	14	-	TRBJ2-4	CASSSAGAKNIQYF	TGTGCCAGCAGTTCTGCCGGAGCCAAAAACATTCAGTACTTC
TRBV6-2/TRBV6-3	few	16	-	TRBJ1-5	CASSPLGDSKNQPQHF	TGTGCCAGCAGCCCTCTCGGAGACAGTAAAAATCAGCCCCAGCATTTT
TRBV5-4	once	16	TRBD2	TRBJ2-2	CASSIGTSGFPGELFF	TGTGCCAGCAGCATTGGGACTAGCGGGTTTCCCGGGGAGCTGTTTTTT
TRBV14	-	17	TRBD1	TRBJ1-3	CASSGGTGGFAGNTIYF	TGTGCCAGCAGCGGAGGTACAGGGGGCTTCGCTGGAAACACCATATATTTT
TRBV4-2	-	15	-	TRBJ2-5	CASSQEGSVQETQYF	TGTGCCAGCAGCCAAGAGGGGTCAGTACAAGAGACCCAGTACTTC
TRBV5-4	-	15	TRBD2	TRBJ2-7	CASSLDTSGSYEQYF	TGTGCCAGCAGCTTGGATACTAGCGGTTCCTACGAGCAGTACTTC
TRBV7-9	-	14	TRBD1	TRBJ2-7	CASSLGTEPYEQYF	TGTGCCAGCAGCTTGGGGACAGAACCCTACGAGCAGTACTTC
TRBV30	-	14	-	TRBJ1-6	CALKVSVYNSPLHF	TGTGCCCTAAAAGTGTCGGTCTATAATTCACCCCTCCACTTT
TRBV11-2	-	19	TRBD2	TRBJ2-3	CASSLTPMTIRSGVNTQYF	TGTGCCAGCAGCTTAACCCCGATGACCATTCGGAGCGGGGTAAATACGCAGTATTTT
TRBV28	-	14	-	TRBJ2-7	CANSFRVYSHEQYF	TGTGCCAACTCCTTCCGGGTCTACTCCCACGAGCAGTACTTC
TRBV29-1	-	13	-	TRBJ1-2	CSGRQKGSYGYTF	TGCAGCGGCCGACAGAAGGGGAGCTATGGCTACACCTTC
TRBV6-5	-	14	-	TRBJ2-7	CASTEGLAIYEQYF	TGTGCCAGCACCGAAGGGTTAGCCATTTACGAGCAGTACTTC
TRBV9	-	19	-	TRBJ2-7	CASRARSEPGPRPGYEQYF	TGTGCCAGCAGGGCCCGAAGTGAACCGGGACCCCGACCGGGCTACGAGCAGTACTTC
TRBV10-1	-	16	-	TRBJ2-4	CASSEGRGQVKNIQYF	TGCGCCAGCAGTGAGGGACGTGGTCAGGTCAAAAACATTCAGTACTTC
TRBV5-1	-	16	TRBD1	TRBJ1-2	CASSPGQGLFRRGYTF	TGCGCCAGCAGCCCGGGACAGGGGTTATTCCGTCGTGGCTACACCTTC
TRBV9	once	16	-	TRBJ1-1	CASSGKQLGVNTEAFF	TGTGCCAGCAGCGGAAAACAGCTCGGGGTGAACACTGAAGCTTTCTTT
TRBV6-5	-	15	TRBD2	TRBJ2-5	CASSYMAGGGETQYF	TGTGCCAGCAGTTACATGGCGGGGGGAGGGGAGACCCAGTACTTC
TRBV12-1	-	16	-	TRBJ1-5	CASRPMTGESNQPQHF	TGTGCCAGCAGACCTATGACAGGGGAGAGCAATCAGCCCCAGCATTTT
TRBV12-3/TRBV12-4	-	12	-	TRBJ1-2	CASTSTNYGYTF	TGTGCCAGCACTTCCACTAACTATGGCTACACCTTC
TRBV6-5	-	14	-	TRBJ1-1	CASKVLALNTEAFF	TGTGCCAGCAAGGTGTTAGCCCTGAACACTGAAGCTTTCTTT
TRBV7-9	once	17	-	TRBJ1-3	CASSLPKVQSDGNTIYF	TGTGCCAGCAGCTTACCTAAAGTCCAGTCAGATGGAAACACCATATATTTT